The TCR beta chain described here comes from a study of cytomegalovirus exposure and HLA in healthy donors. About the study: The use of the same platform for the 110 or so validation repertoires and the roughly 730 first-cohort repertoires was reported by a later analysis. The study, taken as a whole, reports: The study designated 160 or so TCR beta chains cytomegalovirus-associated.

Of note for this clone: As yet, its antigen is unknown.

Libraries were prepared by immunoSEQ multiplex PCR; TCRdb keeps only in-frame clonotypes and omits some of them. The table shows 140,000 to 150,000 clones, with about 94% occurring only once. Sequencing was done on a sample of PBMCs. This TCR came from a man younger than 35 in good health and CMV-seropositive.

CDR3 sequence reads: CASSLSGRRTGELFF. The CDR3 nucleotides are TGCGCCAGCAGCCTGAGCGGGAGGAGGACCGGGGAGCTGTTTTTT. This sequence joins TRBV5-1 and TRBJ2-2; 9 nucleotides agree with TRBD2. The V gene end was trimmed by 4 bases and the J gene end by 5 bases; junction bases not matched to a gene: 6. This CDR3 region has 15 residues. Looked up from germline, CDR1 is SGHRS and CDR2 is YFSETQ.